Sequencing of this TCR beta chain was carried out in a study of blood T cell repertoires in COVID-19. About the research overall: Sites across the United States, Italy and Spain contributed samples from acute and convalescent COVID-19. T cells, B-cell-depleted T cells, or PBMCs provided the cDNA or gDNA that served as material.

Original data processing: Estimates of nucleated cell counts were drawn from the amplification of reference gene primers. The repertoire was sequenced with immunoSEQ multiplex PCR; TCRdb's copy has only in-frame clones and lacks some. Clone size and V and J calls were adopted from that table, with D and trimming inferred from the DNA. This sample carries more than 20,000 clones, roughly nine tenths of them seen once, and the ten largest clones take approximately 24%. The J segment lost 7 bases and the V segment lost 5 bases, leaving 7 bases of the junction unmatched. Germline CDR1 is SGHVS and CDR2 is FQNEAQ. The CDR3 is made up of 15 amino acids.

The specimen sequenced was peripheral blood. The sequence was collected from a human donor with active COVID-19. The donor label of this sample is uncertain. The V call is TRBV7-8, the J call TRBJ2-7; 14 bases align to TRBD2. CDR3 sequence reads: CASSPGLAGVGEQYF. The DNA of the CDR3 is TGTGCCAGCAGCCCGGGACTAGCGGGAGTGGGGGAGCAGTACTTC.